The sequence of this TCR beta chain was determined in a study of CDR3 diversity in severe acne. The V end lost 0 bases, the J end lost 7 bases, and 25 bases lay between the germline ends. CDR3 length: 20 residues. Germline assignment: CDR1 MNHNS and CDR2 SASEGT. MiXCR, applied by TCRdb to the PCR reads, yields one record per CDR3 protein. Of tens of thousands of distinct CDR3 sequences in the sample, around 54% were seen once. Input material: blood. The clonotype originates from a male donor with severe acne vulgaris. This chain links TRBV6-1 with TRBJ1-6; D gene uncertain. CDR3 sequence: CASSEAGLLEESDYNSPLHF. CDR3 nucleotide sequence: TGTGCCAGCAGTGAAGCGGGCCTGCTAGAGGAGTCGGACTACAATTCACCCCTCCACTTT.